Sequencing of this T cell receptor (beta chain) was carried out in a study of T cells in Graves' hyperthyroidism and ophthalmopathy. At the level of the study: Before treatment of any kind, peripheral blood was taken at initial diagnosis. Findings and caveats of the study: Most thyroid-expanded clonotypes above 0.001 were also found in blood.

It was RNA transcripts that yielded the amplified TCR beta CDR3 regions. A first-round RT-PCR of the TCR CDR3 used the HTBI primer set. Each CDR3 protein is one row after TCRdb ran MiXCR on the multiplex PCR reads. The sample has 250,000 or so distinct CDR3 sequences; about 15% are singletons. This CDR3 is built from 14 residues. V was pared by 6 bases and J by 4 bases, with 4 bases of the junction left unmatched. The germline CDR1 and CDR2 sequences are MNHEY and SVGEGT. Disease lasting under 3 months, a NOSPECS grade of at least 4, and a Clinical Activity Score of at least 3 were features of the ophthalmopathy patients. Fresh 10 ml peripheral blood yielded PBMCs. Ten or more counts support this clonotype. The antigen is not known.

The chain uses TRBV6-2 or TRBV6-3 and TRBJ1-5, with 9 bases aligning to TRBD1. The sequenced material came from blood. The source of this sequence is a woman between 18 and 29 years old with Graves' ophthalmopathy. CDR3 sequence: CASSRGQGNQPQHF. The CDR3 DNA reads TGTGCCAGCAGCAGAGGACAGGGGAATCAGCCCCAGCATTTT.